Shown below are 26 T cell receptor beta chains from a single sample sequenced in a study of OX40 agonist ivuxolimab in advanced cancers. Method: immunoSEQ multiplex PCR; TCRdb's copy keeps in-frame clones and lacks some. The data show some 15,000 clones, 75% to 95% seen once. Source: CD4+ or CD8+ T cells sorted from blood, taken in a trial of the OX40 agonist ivuxolimab. These TCRs come from an adult with an advanced solid tumor such as melanoma, head and neck, liver or kidney cancer.

This clone was seen just once. This sequence joins TRBV7-8 and TRBJ2-1; the D is unclear. This CDR3 has 13 amino acids. Germline-derived CDR1 and CDR2 are SGHVS and FQNEAQ. The ends were cut back, 8 bases at V and 7 bases at J, with 15 bases in the middle. In nucleotides, the CDR3 is TGTGCCAGCCTTGGAGTGGCATATAATGAGCAGTTCTTC. Translating gives CASLGVAYNEQFF.

This clone was observed once. The chain joins TRBV7-3 to TRBJ1-1; tentative D call: TRBD1 (5 bases). Germline values: CDR1 SGHTA, CDR2 FQGTGA. This CDR3 has 13 amino acids. V was cut by 2 bases and J by 4 bases, with 8 bases left in between. As DNA, the CDR3 is TGTGCCAGCAGCTTACTGGGGGGCACTGAAGCTTTCTTT. Its translation: CASSLLGGTEAFF.

The chain links TRBV4-2 to TRBJ1-1, with TRBD1 matching 7 bases. The CDR3 is 11 amino acids. V lost 5 bases and J lost 8; bases outside the gene matches: 2. The germline gives CDR1 LGHNA, CDR2 YNFKEQ. CDR3 region: CASSMDREAFF. Written as DNA, the CDR3 is TGTGCCAGCAGCATGGACAGGGAAGCTTTCTTT.

The V gene is TRBV6-1, the J gene TRBJ2-7, with D perhaps assigned TRBD1 or TRBD2 (5 bases each). The length of the CDR3 is 14 residues. The germline CDR1 and CDR2 sequences are MNHNS and SASEGT. V lost 3 bases, J lost 0 bases, and 9 bases lay in between. The CDR3 DNA sequence: TGTGCCAGCAGTGAGGGGACGCTCTCCTACGAGCAGTACTTC. Encoded protein: CASSEGTLSYEQYF.

J is TRBJ2-1 and V is TRBV7-3; D uncertain. Germline V gene sequence: CDR1 SGHTA, CDR2 FQGTGA. This CDR3 contains 11 residues. Trimming took off 5 bases at V and 10 bases at J, with 9 bases between the two ends. CDR3 nucleotides: TGTGCCAGCAGCATGGGCTCAGAGCAGTTCTTC. This sequence encodes CASSMGSEQFF.

V is TRBV11-2 and J is TRBJ2-2; D possibly uses TRBD1 or TRBD2 (5 bases each). The CDR3 has 13 amino acids. Germline CDR1 SGHAT, CDR2 FQNNGV. Trimming shortened V by 4 bases and J by 6 bases, and 9 bases separated the two germline ends. This CDR3 is CASSWDPAGELFF. DNA of the CDR3: TGTGCCAGCAGCTGGGACCCTGCCGGGGAGCTGTTTTTT.

The gene calls are TRBV10-3 and TRBJ2-7; 13 bases map to TRBD2. V lost 6 bases, J lost 2 bases, and 13 bases stayed unmatched. Germline assignment: CDR1 ENHRY and CDR2 SYGVKD. The CDR3 covers 18 residues. CDR3 in amino acids: CAISNLGLAGVAAYEQYF. The CDR3 nucleotides read TGTGCCATCAGCAACCTAGGACTAGCGGGGGTAGCAGCCTACGAGCAGTACTTC.

The J gene is TRBJ2-1, the V gene TRBV2; TRBD2 matches 12 bases. Germline assignment: CDR1 SNHLY and CDR2 FYNNEI. CDR3 length: 12 residues. V shed 8 bases, J shed 7 bases, and the junction held 0 bases outside the gene matches. CDR3 loop: CASLAGGNEQFF. Here the CDR3 DNA reads TGTGCCAGCCTAGCGGGAGGGAATGAGCAGTTCTTC.

The V and J genes are TRBV5-1 and TRBJ2-3, with 9 positions matching TRBD2. J was trimmed by 4 bases and V by 3 bases; bases with no gene match: 9. This CDR3 is built from 16 residues. From germline, CDR1 is SGHRS and CDR2 YFSETQ. The CDR3 loop reads CASSYLGEREADTQYF. The CDR3 DNA reads TGCGCCAGCAGCTACCTGGGAGAGCGGGAGGCAGATACGCAGTATTTT.

This chain uses TRBV6-1 with TRBJ2-5; D remains ambiguous. This CDR3 is built from 10 residues. V lost 6 bases and J 1 base, leaving 0 bases between the germline ends. Germline CDR1 MNHNS, CDR2 SASEGT. DNA of the CDR3: TGTGCCAGCAGCCAAGAGACCCAGTACTTC. This translates into CASSQETQYF.

The chain links TRBV25-1 to TRBJ2-5; D assignment may be TRBD1 or TRBD2 (6 bases each). The germline V gene has CDR1 MGHDK and CDR2 SYGVNS. The V end was cut by 8 bases, the J end by 5 bases, with 21 bases between. This CDR3 comprises 15 residues. CDR3 bases: TGTGCCAGCTCCTCTGGGACAACGGAGGGGGAGACCCAGTACTTC. The encoded protein is CASSSGTTEGETQYF. The entire variable domain, with the rest obtained from reference TRBV25-1 and TRBJ2-5, is as follows: EADIYQTPRYLVIGTGKKITLECSQTMGHDKMYWYQQDPGMELHLIHYSYGVNSTEKGDLSSESTVSRIRTEHFPLTLESARPSHTSQYLCASSSGTTEGETQYFGPGTRLLVL.

This clone was seen only once. DNA for the CDR3: TGTGCCAGTAGTGGCCAGGGGGGCGTGAACACTGAAGCTTTCTTT. Protein: CASSGQGGVNTEAFF. The rearrangement uses TRBV19 and TRBJ1-1; TRBD1 agrees at 7 bases. J lost 0 bases, V lost 5 bases, and 6 bases had no gene match. This CDR3 has 15 amino acids. Germline V CDR1 and CDR2: LNHDA, SQIVND (reference sequence). Based on the CDR3 plus reference TRBV19 and TRBJ1-1, the full variable domain is DGGITQSPKYLFRKEGQNVTLSCEQNLNHDAMYWYRQDPGQGLRLIYYSQIVNDFQKGDIAEGYSVSREKKESFPLTVTSAQKNPTAFYLCASSGQGGVNTEAFFGQGTRLTVV.

The chain has TRBV7-2 and TRBJ2-1; 9 bases align to TRBD1. The germline gives CDR1 SGHTA, CDR2 FQGNSA. The CDR3 is 16 amino acids. The ends lost 4 bases at V and 6 bases at J; junction bases unmatched: 10. CDR3: CASSYPPGQGANEQFF. DNA of the CDR3: TGTGCCAGCAGCTACCCGCCGGGACAGGGTGCCAATGAGCAGTTCTTC.

With regard to this clone: A read error may produce the germline difference seen at one junction end. Distinct nucleotide sequences in the sample also encode this CDR3. V and J are TRBV5-4 and TRBJ2-7; D gene unclear. The CDR3 has 11 amino acids. Germline V CDR1 and CDR2: SGHNT, YYREEE (reference sequence). The CDR3 here is CASRQGNEQYF. The CDR3 bases are TGCGCCAGCAGACAAGGAAACGAGCAGTACTTC.

V gene TRBV9 combines with J gene TRBJ2-1; the match to TRBD2 covers 11 bases. With V trimmed by 4 bases and J by 6 bases, 6 bases remained unmatched. In germline, CDR1 is SGDLS, CDR2 YYNGEE. This CDR3 region has 15 residues. CDR3 sequence (DNA): TGTGCCAGCAGCCTACGGCTAGCGGGGGGCAATGAGCAGTTCTTC. Translation gives CASSLRLAGGNEQFF. The full variable domain, its missing parts supplied by reference TRBV9 and TRBJ2-1, is DSGVTQTPKHLITATGQRVTLRCSPRSGDLSVYWYQQSLDQGLQFLIQYYNGEERAKGNILERFSAQQFPDLHSELNLSSLELGDSALYFCASSLRLAGGNEQFFGPGTRLTVL.

The CDR3 here is CASRTSGAYNEQFF. CDR3 DNA sequence: TGTGCCAGCAGGACTAGCGGGGCGTACAATGAGCAGTTCTTC. The chain joins TRBV6-5 to TRBJ2-1; 11 positions match TRBD2. V lost 6 bases to trimming and J lost 4 bases; unmatched junction nucleotides: 2. The CDR3 is made up of 14 amino acids. Per the germline V gene, CDR1 is MNHEY and CDR2 is SVGAGI.

The V gene is TRBV11-2, the J gene TRBJ2-1, with 10 bases fitting TRBD2. Unmatched junction bases numbered 5, after V lost 3 bases and J lost 6 bases. The CDR3 extends over 15 amino acids. From germline, CDR1 is SGHAT and CDR2 FQNNGV. The CDR3 DNA reads as TGTGCCAGCAGCTTGACTAGCGGGCCGGGCAATGAGCAGTTCTTC. Translation gives CASSLTSGPGNEQFF.

The chain combines TRBV19 with TRBJ1-1; tentatively, D is TRBD1 (5 bases). CDR1 LNHDA and CDR2 SQIVND come from the germline V gene (reference sequence). V lost 2 bases, J lost 4 bases, and 14 bases lay in between. This CDR3 spans 15 amino acids. CDR3 in DNA: TGTGCCAGTAGTATATACAGGCGTGGTGTCACTGAAGCTTTCTTT. Protein: CASSIYRRGVTEAFF.

This chain joins TRBV5-1 and TRBJ2-3, with 12 bases identical to TRBD2. Germline CDR1 SGHRS, CDR2 YFSETQ. Trimming removed 4 bases from V and 0 bases from J; junction bases left unmatched: 9. This CDR3 has 18 residues. CDR3 region: CASSPPGLAGTSTDTQYF. Written as DNA, the CDR3 is TGCGCCAGCAGCCCACCGGGACTAGCGGGTACCAGCACAGATACGCAGTATTTT.

V usage is TRBV27 and J usage is TRBJ1-5, with a weak D call TRBD1 (6 bases). The CDR3 is 19 residues long. Per the germline V gene, CDR1 is MNHEY and CDR2 is SMNVEV (reference sequence). V lost 2 bases, J lost 2 bases, and 22 bases lay in between. CDR3: CASSLIKGGHPEGNQPQHF. The CDR3 DNA sequence: TGTGCCAGCAGTTTAATTAAGGGGGGACACCCAGAAGGCAATCAGCCCCAGCATTTT.

This chain uses TRBV20-1 with TRBJ2-1, with D unclear. CDR1 is DFQATT and CDR2 is SNEGSKA in the germline V gene (reference sequence). CDR3 length: 10 amino acids. With 6 bases removed from V and 10 bases from J, the gap between germline ends came to 10 bases. This CDR3 is CSARQAEQFF. For the CDR3, the DNA is TGCAGTGCCAGGCAGGCAGAGCAGTTCTTC.

This clone showed up just once. The rearrangement uses TRBV5-5 and TRBJ2-7; D is unresolved. Per the germline V gene, CDR1 is SGHKS and CDR2 is YYEKEE (reference sequence). This CDR3 is built from 11 residues. V was pared by 0 bases and J by 6 bases, with 4 bases between. The chain's CDR3 is CASSLAFEQYF. The CDR3, as DNA: TGTGCCAGCAGCTTGGCCTTCGAGCAGTACTTC.

The chain recombines TRBV6-1 with TRBJ1-1, with D tentatively TRBD1 (5 bases). V lost 0 bases and J 4 bases, leaving 15 bases between the germline ends. There are 16 residues in the CDR3. From germline, CDR1 is MNHNS and CDR2 SASEGT. In DNA, the CDR3 is TGTGCCAGCAGTGAAGCGCTCATCTGGGGGAGCACTGAAGCTTTCTTT. Encoded protein: CASSEALIWGSTEAFF.

The chain has TRBV2 and TRBJ1-2; TRBD1 matches at 11 bases. CDR1 and CDR2 from the germline V gene are SNHLY and FYNNEI. The length of the CDR3 is 16 residues. The V segment lost 3 bases and the J segment 7 bases; nucleotides outside the gene matches: 10. CDR3 in DNA: TGTGCCAGCAGTGATGAGGGGGGACAGGGGGTACGTGGCTACACCTTC. This sequence encodes CASSDEGGQGVRGYTF. Variable domain in full (rest from reference TRBV2 and TRBJ1-2): EPEVTQTPSHQVTQMGQEVILRCVPISNHLYFYWYRQILGQKVEFLVSFYNNEISEKSEIFDDQFSVERPDGSNFTLKIRSTKLEDSAMYFCASSDEGGQGVRGYTFGSGTRLTVV.

There are a few counts of this clone. The gene calls are TRBV28 and TRBJ1-1, with unresolved D. The germline V and J ends were trimmed by 6 bases and 1 base, with 12 bases remaining between them. This CDR3 region has 14 residues. Germline V gives CDR1 MDHEN, CDR2 SYDVKM. The CDR3 bases are TGTGCCAGCAGAACCTCCTTTTGGAACACTGAAGCTTTCTTT. Amino acid sequence: CASRTSFWNTEAFF. Filled out from reference TRBV28 and TRBJ1-1, the complete variable domain reads DVKVTQSSRYLVKRTGEKVFLECVQDMDHENMFWYRQDPGLGLRLIYFSYDVKMKEKGDIPEGYSVSREKKERFSLILESASTNQTSMYLCASRTSFWNTEAFFGQGTRLTVV.

The rearrangement uses TRBV2 and TRBJ2-7; D tentatively reads TRBD1 or TRBD2 (5 bases each). Trimming removed 4 bases from V and 9 bases from J, with 7 bases in between. This CDR3 contains 10 residues. Germline CDR1 and CDR2: SNHLY and FYNNEI. The CDR3, as DNA: TGTGCCAGCAGTGCCGGGACGCAGTACTTC. This gives the protein CASSAGTQYF.